The rows below give T cell receptor beta chains drawn from one sample of a study of cytomegalovirus exposure and HLA in healthy donors. Measured with immunoSEQ multiplex PCR; TCRdb has only the in-frame clones, and not every one. The table includes about 92,000 clones, 93% detected once. Sequenced input: PBMCs. The receptor set was obtained from a woman under 40 in good health and CMV-seropositive. Each CDR3 is given with its conserved first and last residue. D genes are given only for firm matches. Clone size is shown for a subset of rows, as once, few, many or a class of expanded clone.

size: -
J: TRBJ2-7
D: TRBD2
V: TRBV29-1
CDR3: CSGGAGVGYEQYF
DNA: TGCAGCGGGGGAGCGGGAGTTGGTTACGAGCAGTACTTC

size: -
J: TRBJ2-3
D: -
V: TRBV4-3
CDR3: CASSQEWAAEGTDTQYF
DNA: TGCGCCAGCAGCCAAGAATGGGCGGCGGAGGGCACAGATACGCAGTATTTT

size: -
J: TRBJ1-3
D: -
V: TRBV11-2
CDR3: CASSTAGFGNTIYF
DNA: TGTGCCAGTAGCACGGCGGGTTTTGGAAACACCATATATTTT

size: -
J: TRBJ1-1
D: -
V: TRBV29-1
CDR3: CSVGSGGADTEAFF
DNA: TGCAGCGTTGGTTCGGGGGGCGCGGACACTGAAGCTTTCTTT

size: -
J: TRBJ2-1
D: TRBD2
V: TRBV7-9
CDR3: CASSLQAGGGYNEQFF
DNA: TGTGCCAGCAGCTTACAGGCGGGAGGCGGCTACAATGAGCAGTTCTTC

size: -
J: TRBJ2-1
D: -
V: TRBV10-3
CDR3: CAISDPDSYNEQFF
DNA: TGTGCCATCAGTGATCCAGACTCCTACAATGAGCAGTTCTTC

size: -
J: TRBJ1-4
D: TRBD1
V: TRBV30
CDR3: CAWSMGQGDNEKLFF
DNA: TGTGCCTGGAGTATGGGGCAGGGGGATAATGAAAAACTGTTTTTT

size: -
J: TRBJ1-4
D: TRBD1
V: TRBV29-1
CDR3: CSVVQGDEKLFF
DNA: TGCAGCGTTGTGCAGGGGGATGAAAAACTGTTTTTT

size: once
J: TRBJ2-7
D: -
V: TRBV28
CDR3: CASSLSATSDEQYF
DNA: TGTGCCAGCAGTTTATCGGCGACTAGTGACGAGCAGTACTTC

size: -
J: TRBJ2-1
D: TRBD2
V: TRBV19
CDR3: CASSTKIAGTNEQFF
DNA: TGTGCCAGTAGTACGAAGATAGCGGGAACAAATGAGCAGTTCTTC

size: -
J: TRBJ2-1
D: -
V: TRBV4-1
CDR3: CASSQGGGSYNEQFF
DNA: TGCGCCAGCAGCCAAGGAGGGGGCTCCTACAATGAGCAGTTCTTC

size: -
J: TRBJ2-2
D: TRBD2
V: TRBV30
CDR3: CAWSGFSLTSGNPGELFF
DNA: TGTGCCTGGAGTGGTTTTAGTCTGACTAGCGGGAACCCCGGGGAGCTGTTTTTT

size: -
J: TRBJ1-1
D: -
V: TRBV9
CDR3: CASSQLPAGMAEAFF
DNA: TGTGCCAGCAGCCAGCTCCCGGCAGGGATGGCTGAAGCTTTCTTT

size: -
J: TRBJ2-5
D: -
V: TRBV7-9
CDR3: CASSSYNYRDQETQYF
DNA: TGTGCCAGCAGCTCATACAACTACCGGGACCAAGAGACCCAGTACTTC

size: -
J: TRBJ2-3
D: TRBD1
V: TRBV29-1
CDR3: CSAYRGTQYF
DNA: TGCAGCGCTTACAGGGGTACGCAGTATTTT